This TCR beta chain comes out of a study of neoadjuvant anti-PD-1 for oral cavity cancer. V shed 3 bases, J shed 6 bases, and the junction held 6 bases outside the gene matches. The CDR3 spans 15 residues. Germline values: CDR1 SGHNT, CDR2 YENEEA. Data came from immunoSEQ multiplex PCR; TCRdb stores just in-frame clones and leaves some out. Among about 14,000 clones listed, 70% to 75% were seen once. These newly diagnosed stage II-IVA oral cavity squamous cell carcinoma patients had no prior systemic or radiation treatment. This TCR came from a person aged 40 to 85 with oral cavity squamous cell carcinoma. The gene calls are TRBV11-3 and TRBJ2-1; 9 bases agree with TRBD1. This material consisted of PBMCs, taken before nivolumab (anti-PD-1) treatment. Written as DNA, the CDR3 is TGTGCCAGCAGCTTTAGGGGGACAGGGCCCAATGAGCAGTTCTTC. It codes for CASSFRGTGPNEQFF. Full variable domain (outside the CDR3, taken from reference TRBV11-3 and TRBJ2-1): EAGVVQSPRYKIIEKKQPVAFWCNPISGHNTLYWYLQNLGQGPELLIRYENEEAVDDSQLPKDRFSAERLKGVDSTLKIQPAELGDSAVYLCASSFRGTGPNEQFFGPGTRLTVL.